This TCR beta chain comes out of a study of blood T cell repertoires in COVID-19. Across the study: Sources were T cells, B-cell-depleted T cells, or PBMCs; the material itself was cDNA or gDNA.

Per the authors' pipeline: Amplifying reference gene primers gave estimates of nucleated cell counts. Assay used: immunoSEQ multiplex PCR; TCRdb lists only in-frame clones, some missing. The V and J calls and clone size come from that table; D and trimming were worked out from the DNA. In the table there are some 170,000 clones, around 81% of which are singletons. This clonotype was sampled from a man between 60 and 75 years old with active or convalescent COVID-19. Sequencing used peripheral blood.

The CDR3 DNA reads as TGCGCCAGCAGCAACGATGGGGACAGGGCTTGGGGCTACACCTTC. It encodes CASSNDGDRAWGYTF. The chain joins TRBV5-1 to TRBJ1-2; 9 nucleotides agree with TRBD1. Trimming removed 4 bases from V and 8 bases from J; junction bases left unmatched: 12. The CDR3 sequence is 15 residues long. Per germline, CDR1 SGHRS and CDR2 YFSETQ.